The next 11 T cell receptor beta chains were all read from a single sample in a study of blood T cells in healthy people across ages (dated by TCRdb to about 2015). Receptor libraries were prepared by 5' RACE. The sequencing machine was an Illumina HiSeq 2500. The second PCR ran for roughly 6 to 11 cycles and used a J-beta primer mix along with a sample-barcoded 5' primer. TCRdb reran the public reads through fastp at Q25 and MiXCR, keeping productive beta chains. CDR3 protein duplicates are merged, each entry listing the most common genes and DNA. For this sample there are over a million distinct CDR3 sequences; about 42% appear just once. Around 4% of the sample lies in the top ten. Sequencing was done on a sample of blood. The receptors come from a woman under 30 in good health.

The chain employs TRBV27 and TRBJ1-5; 7 bases are shared with TRBD1. From germline, CDR1 is MNHEY and CDR2 SMNVEV (reference sequence). V lost 6 bases to trimming and J lost 7 bases; unmatched junction nucleotides: 9. This CDR3 has 14 amino acids. The DNA of the CDR3 is TGTGCCAGCAGCCCGGACAGGCCCTGGCAGCCCCAGCATTTT. Translated: CASSPDRPWQPQHF.

The J gene is TRBJ2-1, the V gene TRBV27, with D perhaps assigned TRBD1 or TRBD2 (6 bases each). V was cut by 5 bases and J by 0 bases, with 11 bases left in between. Germline loops: CDR1 MNHEY, CDR2 SMNVEV (reference sequence). CDR3 size: 15 residues. CDR3 sequence reads: CASSIQGGSYNEQFF. Here the CDR3 DNA reads TGTGCCAGCAGTATACAGGGAGGCTCCTACAATGAGCAGTTCTTC.

J is TRBJ1-1 and V is TRBV20-1; D unclear. CDR3 size: 11 residues. Germline loops: CDR1 DFQATT, CDR2 SNEGSKA (reference sequence). Trimming cost V 6 bases and J 0 bases, with 5 bases left between them. The CDR3 DNA follows: TGCAGTGCGGAACTGAACACTGAAGCTTTCTTT. It translates to CSAELNTEAFF.

This clonotype has more than one count but fewer than ten. The chain has TRBV7-3 and TRBJ2-1, with TRBD2 matching 9 bases. The CDR3 extends over 15 amino acids. Germline V lookup: CDR1 SGHTA, CDR2 FQGTGA. Germline trimming cut 4 bases from V and 4 bases from J; bases unmatched to any gene: 5. CDR3 nucleotides: TGTGCCAGCAGCTCGGTAGCGGGGGCTTACAATGAGCAGTTCTTC. Its translation: CASSSVAGAYNEQFF.

The rearrangement uses TRBV5-1 and TRBJ1-1; D call uncertain. The CDR3 contains 12 residues. The V and J ends lost 6 bases and 1 base respectively, with 7 bases between them. Per the germline V gene, CDR1 is SGHRS and CDR2 is YFSETQ. The CDR3 reads CASKDRNTEAFF. The CDR3 nucleotides read TGCGCCAGCAAGGACCGGAACACTGAAGCTTTCTTT.

The V and J genes are TRBV18 and TRBJ1-5; D remains unclear. Germline lookup yields CDR1 KGHSH and CDR2 LQKENI. The CDR3 consists of 15 residues. V was shortened by 3 bases and J by 4 bases, with 13 bases between the two germline ends. In DNA form, the CDR3 reads TGTGCCAGCTCACCCGGGCCAGGTTCGAATCAGCCCCAGCATTTT. This sequence encodes CASSPGPGSNQPQHF. Based on the CDR3 plus reference TRBV18 and TRBJ1-5, the full variable domain is NAGVMQNPRHLVRRRGQEARLRCSPMKGHSHVYWYRQLPEEGLKFMVYLQKENIIDESGMPKERFSAEFPKEGPSILRIQQVVRGDSAAYFCASSPGPGSNQPQHFGDGTRLSIL.

This clonotype was observed a few times. This rearrangement joins TRBV5-1 to TRBJ1-1; the match to TRBD1 covers 9 bases. Germline trimming cut 2 bases from V and 4 bases from J; bases unmatched to any gene: 6. The CDR3 covers 15 residues. Germline V gene data show CDR1 as SGHRS and CDR2 as YFSETQ. CDR3 nucleotide sequence: TGCGCCAGCAGCTTTGAACAGGGGGCGAGCACTGAAGCTTTCTTT. Amino acid sequence: CASSFEQGASTEAFF.

In this sample, this clonotype turned up a few times. The V gene is TRBV29-1, the J gene TRBJ2-2, with D unclear. This CDR3 has 11 residues. Germline values: CDR1 SQVTM, CDR2 ANQGSEA. V was cut by 6 bases and J by 7 bases, with 9 bases left in between. The CDR3 reads CSVRGVGELFF. The CDR3 DNA is TGCAGCGTCAGAGGAGTCGGGGAGCTGTTTTTT.

The chain employs TRBV11-2 and TRBJ2-3; D could derive from TRBD1 or TRBD2 (6 bases each). Germline values: CDR1 SGHAT, CDR2 FQNNGV. This CDR3 is built from 15 residues. V was shortened by 1 base and J by 2 bases, with 10 bases between the two germline ends. Here the CDR3 reads CASSLGWGATDTQYF. In DNA form, the CDR3 reads TGTGCCAGCAGCTTAGGTTGGGGGGCCACAGATACGCAGTATTTT. The entire variable domain, with the rest obtained from reference TRBV11-2 and TRBJ2-3, is as follows: EAGVAQSPRYKIIEKRQSVAFWCNPISGHATLYWYQQILGQGPKLLIQFQNNGVVDDSQLPKDRFSAERLKGVDSTLKIQPAKLEDSAVYLCASSLGWGATDTQYFGPGTRLTVL.

The chain carries TRBV7-8 and TRBJ1-2; D gene unclear. V was clipped by 5 bases and J by 8 bases, with 15 bases between them. Germline V gene lookup returns CDR1 SGHVS and CDR2 FQNEAQ. The CDR3 covers 13 residues. The chain's CDR3 is CASSQDGTRGYTF. DNA of the CDR3: TGTGCCAGCAGCCAGGACGGTACAAGAGGCTACACCTTC.

V usage is TRBV7-8 and J usage is TRBJ2-1; D ambiguous. V was cut by 5 bases and J by 7 bases, with 18 bases left in between. This CDR3 spans 15 amino acids. In germline, CDR1 is SGHVS, CDR2 FQNEAQ. The CDR3 DNA reads TGTGCCAGCAGCCCCCGACTTACCAAGAGTAATGAGCAGTTCTTC. Amino acid sequence: CASSPRLTKSNEQFF.